This paragraph covers one T cell receptor beta chain sequence. Per the original data handling: Amplified reference gene primers provided the basis for estimating nucleated cell counts. The data were produced by immunoSEQ multiplex PCR, yet TCRdb's version contains in-frame clones alone and is incomplete. D and trimming come from the DNA, and the V and J calls and clone size come from that table. The repertoire has more than 200,000 clones, more than 85% of them found once; the top ten carry more than 8.5%. CDR1 MGHDK and CDR2 SYGVNS come from the germline V gene. Trimming removed 8 bases at V and 4 bases at J, with 9 bases between. This CDR3 is 12 amino acids long. These data come from a study of blood T cell repertoires in COVID-19.

The receptor was derived from a woman in her forties or fifties with COVID-19, enrolled during active disease. The sequenced sample consisted of peripheral blood. The V gene is TRBV25-1, the J gene TRBJ2-1; no firm D call. The CDR3 spells CASGRIYNEQFF. The CDR3 coding sequence is TGTGCCAGCGGTAGAATTTACAATGAGCAGTTCTTC.